The present T cell receptor (beta chain) was sequenced within a study of shared clonotypes between healthy human individuals. The method was immunoSEQ multiplex PCR; TCRdb's version includes in-frame clones alone and lacks a portion of them. The top ten hold over 0.1% of the sample, which has 2 million to 2.5 million clones, approximately 96% seen once. Between the trimmed V and J ends, which lost 6 bases and 1 base, there was a span of 13 bases. The CDR3 contains 14 residues. CDR1 is SGHRS and CDR2 is YFSETQ in the germline V gene. The origin of this receptor is a man younger than 35 in good health. The sequencing sample was made of naive CD4+ T cells sorted from blood. Noted subset: CD45RA+ positively selected. The chain employs TRBV5-1 and TRBJ1-1, with a tentative D call TRBD1 (5 bases). The CDR3 nucleotides are TGCGCCAGCACCGGGGGACGCTCGAACACTGAAGCTTTCTTT. This translates into CASTGGRSNTEAFF.